This paragraph covers one TCR beta chain sequence. Its antigen is unidentified. This entry is derived from a study of T cell responses to AZD1222 COVID-19 vaccine. The study's findings and limits: Unmutated variant regions reportedly attract nearly half of all spike-specific TCRs. After two AZD1222 doses, spike-specific TCR breadth and depth rose versus day 0. A mostly white British donor set with more females was recruited, and clonal diversity was possibly underestimated.

The J segment lost 6 bases and the V segment lost 7 bases, leaving 3 bases of the junction unmatched. The CDR3 totals 13 residues. Looked up from germline, CDR1 is SNHLY and CDR2 is FYNNEI. Assay used: immunoSEQ multiplex PCR; TCRdb lists only in-frame clones, some missing. The table has about 73,000 clones, nearly 90% seen once. Investigators merged groups given second doses at roughly 4 or roughly 12 weeks. The clonotype originates from an adult who received the AZD1222 COVID-19 vaccine. V usage is TRBV2 and J usage is TRBJ1-6; 7 bases fit TRBD1. The sample here was peripheral blood, taken 28 days after the second AZD1222 dose. CDR3 in DNA: TGTGCCAGCATGGCAGGGGGTAATTCACCCCTCCACTTT. Protein product: CASMAGGNSPLHF.